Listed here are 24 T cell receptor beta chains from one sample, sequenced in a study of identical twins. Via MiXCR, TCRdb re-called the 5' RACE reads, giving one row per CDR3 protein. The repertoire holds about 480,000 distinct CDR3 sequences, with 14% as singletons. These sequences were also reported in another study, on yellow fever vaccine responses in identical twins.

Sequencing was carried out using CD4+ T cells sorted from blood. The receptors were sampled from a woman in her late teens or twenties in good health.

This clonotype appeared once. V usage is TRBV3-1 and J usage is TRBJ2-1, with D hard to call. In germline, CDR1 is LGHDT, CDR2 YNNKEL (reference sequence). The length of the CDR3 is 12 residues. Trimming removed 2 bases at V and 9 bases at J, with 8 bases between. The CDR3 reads CASSQYTPEQFF. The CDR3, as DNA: TGTGCCAGCAGCCAATATACCCCTGAGCAGTTCTTC.

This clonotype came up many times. This CDR3 reads CAGGGVYEQYF. The CDR3 DNA reads as TGTGCCGGAGGGGGAGTCTACGAGCAGTACTTC. The rearrangement links TRBV6-2 or TRBV6-3 to TRBJ2-7, with D perhaps assigned TRBD1 or TRBD2 (6 bases each). CDR1 and CDR2 (germline): MNHEY, SVGEGT. V was clipped by 11 bases and J by 3 bases, with 11 bases between them. The CDR3 extends over 11 amino acids.

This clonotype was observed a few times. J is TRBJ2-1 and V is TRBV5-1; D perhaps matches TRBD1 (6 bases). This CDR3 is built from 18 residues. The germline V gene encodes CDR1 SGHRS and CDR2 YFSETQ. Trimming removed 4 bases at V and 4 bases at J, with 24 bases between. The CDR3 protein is CASSKLGISGAKYNEQFF. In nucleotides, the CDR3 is TGCGCCAGCAGCAAATTGGGGATATCAGGGGCCAAATACAATGAGCAGTTCTTC.

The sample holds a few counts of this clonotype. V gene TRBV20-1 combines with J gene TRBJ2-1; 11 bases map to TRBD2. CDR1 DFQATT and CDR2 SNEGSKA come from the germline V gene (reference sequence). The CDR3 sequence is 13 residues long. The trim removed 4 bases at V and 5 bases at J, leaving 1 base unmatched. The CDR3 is CSATGLADNEQFF. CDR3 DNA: TGCAGTGCTACGGGACTAGCGGACAATGAGCAGTTCTTC.

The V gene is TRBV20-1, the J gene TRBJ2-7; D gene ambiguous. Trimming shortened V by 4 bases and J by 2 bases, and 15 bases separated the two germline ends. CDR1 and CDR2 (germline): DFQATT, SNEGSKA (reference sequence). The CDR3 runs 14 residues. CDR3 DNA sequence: TGCAGTGCTATCACCGGGCAACCCCCCTACGAGCAGTACTTC. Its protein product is CSAITGQPPYEQYF.

CDR3 nucleotide sequence: TGTGCCAGCAGCGGCCCGGAGCAGTTCTTC. Translated, it gives CASSGPEQFF. V is TRBV7-2 and J is TRBJ2-1; D is ambiguous. Germline values: CDR1 SGHTA, CDR2 FQGNSA. The CDR3 is 10 amino acids. The V end lost 5 bases, the J end lost 10 bases, and 6 bases lay between the germline ends.

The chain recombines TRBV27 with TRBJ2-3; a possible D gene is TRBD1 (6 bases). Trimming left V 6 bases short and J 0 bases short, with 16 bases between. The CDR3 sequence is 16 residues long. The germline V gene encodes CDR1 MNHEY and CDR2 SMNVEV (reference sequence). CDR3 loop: CASSPVDRLSTDTQYF. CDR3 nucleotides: TGTGCCAGCAGCCCCGTTGACAGGCTCAGCACAGATACGCAGTATTTT.

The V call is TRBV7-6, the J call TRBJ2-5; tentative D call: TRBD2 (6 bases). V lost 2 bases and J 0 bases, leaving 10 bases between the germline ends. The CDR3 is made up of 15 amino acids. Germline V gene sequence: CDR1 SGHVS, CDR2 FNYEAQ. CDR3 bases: TGTGCCAGCAGCTTAAATAGCGGATACCAAGAGACCCAGTACTTC. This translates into CASSLNSGYQETQYF.

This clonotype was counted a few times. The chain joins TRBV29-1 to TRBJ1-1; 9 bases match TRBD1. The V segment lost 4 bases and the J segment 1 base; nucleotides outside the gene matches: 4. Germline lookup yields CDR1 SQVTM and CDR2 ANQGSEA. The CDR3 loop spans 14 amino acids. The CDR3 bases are TGCAGCGTTGGAACAGGGGGCTGGAACACTGAAGCTTTCTTT. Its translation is CSVGTGGWNTEAFF.

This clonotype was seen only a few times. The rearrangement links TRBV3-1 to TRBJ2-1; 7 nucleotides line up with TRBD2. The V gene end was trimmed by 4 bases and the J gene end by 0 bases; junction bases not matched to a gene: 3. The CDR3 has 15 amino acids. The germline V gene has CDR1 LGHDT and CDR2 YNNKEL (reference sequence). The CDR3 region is CASSPASGSYNEQFF. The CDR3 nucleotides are TGTGCCAGCAGCCCGGCTAGCGGCTCCTACAATGAGCAGTTCTTC.

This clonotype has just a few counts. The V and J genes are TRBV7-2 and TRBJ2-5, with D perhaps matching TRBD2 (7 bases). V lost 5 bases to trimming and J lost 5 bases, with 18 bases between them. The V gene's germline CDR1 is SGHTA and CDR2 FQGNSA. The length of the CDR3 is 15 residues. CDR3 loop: CASSPGGRRGETQYF. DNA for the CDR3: TGTGCCAGCAGCCCCGGGGGGCGGAGGGGGGAGACCCAGTACTTC.

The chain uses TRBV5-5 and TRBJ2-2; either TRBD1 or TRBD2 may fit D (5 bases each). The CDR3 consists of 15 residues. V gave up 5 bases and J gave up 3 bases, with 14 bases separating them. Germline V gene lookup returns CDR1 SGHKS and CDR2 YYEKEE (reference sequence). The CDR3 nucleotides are TGTGCCAGCAGACCGGGGCTAGCTGACACCGGGGAGCTGTTTTTT. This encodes CASRPGLADTGELFF.

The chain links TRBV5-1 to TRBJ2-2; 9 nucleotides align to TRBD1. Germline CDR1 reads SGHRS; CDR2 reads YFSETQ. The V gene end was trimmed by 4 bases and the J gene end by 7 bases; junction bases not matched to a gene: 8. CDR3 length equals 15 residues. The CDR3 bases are TGCGCCAGCAGCCCAAACAGGGGGCAAGGCGGGGAGCTGTTTTTT. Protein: CASSPNRGQGGELFF.

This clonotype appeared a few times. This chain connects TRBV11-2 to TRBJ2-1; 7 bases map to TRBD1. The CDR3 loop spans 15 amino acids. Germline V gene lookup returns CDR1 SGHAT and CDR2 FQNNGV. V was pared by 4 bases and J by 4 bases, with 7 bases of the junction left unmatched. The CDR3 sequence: CASSSNGDSYNEQFF. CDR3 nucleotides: TGTGCCAGCAGCTCAAACGGGGACAGTTACAATGAGCAGTTCTTC.

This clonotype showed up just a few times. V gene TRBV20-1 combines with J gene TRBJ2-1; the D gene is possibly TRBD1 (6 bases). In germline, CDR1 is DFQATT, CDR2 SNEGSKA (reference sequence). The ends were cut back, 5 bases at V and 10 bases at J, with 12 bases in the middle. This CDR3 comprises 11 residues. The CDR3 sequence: CSAPSRGEQFF. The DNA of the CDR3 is TGCAGTGCTCCTTCGAGGGGGGAGCAGTTCTTC.

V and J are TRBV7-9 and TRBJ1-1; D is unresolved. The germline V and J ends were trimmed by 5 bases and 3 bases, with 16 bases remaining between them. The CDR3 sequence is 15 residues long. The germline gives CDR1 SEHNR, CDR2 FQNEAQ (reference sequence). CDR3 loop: CASSRFEGIHTEAFF. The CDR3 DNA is TGTGCCAGCAGCCGATTTGAAGGGATTCACACTGAAGCTTTCTTT.

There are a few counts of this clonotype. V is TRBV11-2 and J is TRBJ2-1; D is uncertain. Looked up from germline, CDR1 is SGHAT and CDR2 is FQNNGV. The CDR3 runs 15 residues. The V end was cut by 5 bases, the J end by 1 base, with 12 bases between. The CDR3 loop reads CASSLTLTSYNEQFF. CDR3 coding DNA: TGTGCCAGCAGCCTAACTCTGACGTCCTACAATGAGCAGTTCTTC.

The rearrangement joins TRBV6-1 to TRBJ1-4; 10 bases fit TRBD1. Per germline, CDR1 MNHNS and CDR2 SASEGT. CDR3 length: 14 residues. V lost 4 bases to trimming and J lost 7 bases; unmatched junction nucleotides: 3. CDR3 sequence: CASSGQGASEKLFF. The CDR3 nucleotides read TGTGCCAGCAGTGGACAGGGGGCGAGTGAAAAACTGTTTTTT.

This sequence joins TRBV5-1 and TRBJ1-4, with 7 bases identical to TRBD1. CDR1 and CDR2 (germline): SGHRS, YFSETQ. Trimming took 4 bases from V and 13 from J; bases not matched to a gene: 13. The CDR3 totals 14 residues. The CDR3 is CASSPNSRDSSLFF. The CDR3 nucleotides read TGCGCCAGCAGCCCGAACTCACGGGACAGTTCACTGTTTTTT.

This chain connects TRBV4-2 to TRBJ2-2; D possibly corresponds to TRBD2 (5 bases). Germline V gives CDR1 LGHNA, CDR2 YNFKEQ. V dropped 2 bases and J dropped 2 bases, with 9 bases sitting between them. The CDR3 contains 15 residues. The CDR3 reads CASSQPSGNTGELFF. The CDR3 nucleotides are TGTGCCAGCAGCCAACCCAGCGGCAACACCGGGGAGCTGTTTTTT.

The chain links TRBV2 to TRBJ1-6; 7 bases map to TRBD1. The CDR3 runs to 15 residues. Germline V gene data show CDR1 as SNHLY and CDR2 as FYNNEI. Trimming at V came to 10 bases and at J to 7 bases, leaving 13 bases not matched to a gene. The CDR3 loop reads CATVTGKGANSPLHF. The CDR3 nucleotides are TGTGCCACCGTGACAGGGAAAGGGGCGAATTCACCCCTCCACTTT. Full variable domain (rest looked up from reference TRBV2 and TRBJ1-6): EPEVTQTPSHQVTQMGQEVILRCVPISNHLYFYWYRQILGQKVEFLVSFYNNEISEKSEIFDDQFSVERPDGSNFTLKIRSTKLEDSAMYFCATVTGKGANSPLHFGNGTRLTVT.

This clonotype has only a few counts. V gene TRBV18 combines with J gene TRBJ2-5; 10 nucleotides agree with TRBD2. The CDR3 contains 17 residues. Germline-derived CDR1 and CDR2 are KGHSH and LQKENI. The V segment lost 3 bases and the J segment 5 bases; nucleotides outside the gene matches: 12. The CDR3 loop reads CASSPRTSGTSGETQYF. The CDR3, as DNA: TGTGCCAGCTCACCGCGGACTAGCGGAACCTCTGGGGAGACCCAGTACTTC.

The DNA for the CDR3 is TGTGCCAGCAGCAAAATAGCGGGAGGGCCCTACAATGAGCAGTTCTTC. Its protein is CASSKIAGGPYNEQFF. V and J are TRBV27 and TRBJ2-1, with TRBD2 matching over 11 bases. CDR1 and CDR2 (germline): MNHEY, SMNVEV (reference sequence). The J segment lost 2 bases and the V segment lost 6 bases, leaving 6 bases of the junction unmatched. This CDR3 has 16 amino acids.

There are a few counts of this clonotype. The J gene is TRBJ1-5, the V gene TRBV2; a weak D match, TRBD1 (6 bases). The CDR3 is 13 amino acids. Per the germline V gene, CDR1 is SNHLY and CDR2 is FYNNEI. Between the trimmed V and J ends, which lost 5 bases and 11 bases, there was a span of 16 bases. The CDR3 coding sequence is TGTGCCAGCAGTCCAAGTGGGGGGCTCGCCCAGCATTTT. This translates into CASSPSGGLAQHF.